The sequence of this TCR beta chain was determined in a study of blood T cell repertoires in COVID-19. Trimming removed 4 bases at V and 4 bases at J, with 24 bases between. Germline-derived CDR1 and CDR2 are SGHDT and YYEEEE. The CDR3 totals 17 residues. Sequenced by immunoSEQ multiplex PCR; TCRdb stores in-frame clones only, minus some. Among 200,000 to 300,000 clones listed, almost 85% were seen once. Sequencing was done on a sample of peripheral blood. The chain employs TRBV5-6 and TRBJ2-7; D unresolved. This TCR derives from a middle-aged man with acute or convalescent COVID-19. CDR3 sequence (DNA): TGTGCCAGCAGCCTCCTGACTTTGTATTCCTCTTCGTACGAGCAGTACTTC. This translates into CASSLLTLYSSSYEQYF.